This T cell receptor (beta chain) was captured by sequencing in a study of blood T cell repertoires in COVID-19. Study in general: Collection of acute and convalescent COVID-19 samples took place in the United States, Italy and Spain. In each case, the material was cDNA or gDNA derived from T cells, B-cell-depleted T cells, or PBMCs.

As originally analysed: Reference gene primer amplification gave nucleated cell count estimates. Using immunoSEQ multiplex PCR, the repertoire was profiled, and TCRdb retains in-frame clones only, with some absent. The V and J calls and the clone size are those of that table, but D and trimming were determined from the DNA. The data hold about 220,000 clones, with around 80% observed a single time. Germline V gene data show CDR1 as SGDLS and CDR2 as YYNGEE. This CDR3 contains 15 residues. The V end lost 2 bases, the J end lost 2 bases, and 13 bases lay between the germline ends. The V call is TRBV9, the J call TRBJ2-5; D might be TRBD2 (6 bases). This receptor was taken from a woman aged 65 to 85 with acute or convalescent COVID-19. The material sequenced was peripheral blood. The CDR3 nucleotides are TGTGCCAGCAGCGTGATTAGCGGAGCACAAGAGACCCAGTACTTC. Protein product: CASSVISGAQETQYF.